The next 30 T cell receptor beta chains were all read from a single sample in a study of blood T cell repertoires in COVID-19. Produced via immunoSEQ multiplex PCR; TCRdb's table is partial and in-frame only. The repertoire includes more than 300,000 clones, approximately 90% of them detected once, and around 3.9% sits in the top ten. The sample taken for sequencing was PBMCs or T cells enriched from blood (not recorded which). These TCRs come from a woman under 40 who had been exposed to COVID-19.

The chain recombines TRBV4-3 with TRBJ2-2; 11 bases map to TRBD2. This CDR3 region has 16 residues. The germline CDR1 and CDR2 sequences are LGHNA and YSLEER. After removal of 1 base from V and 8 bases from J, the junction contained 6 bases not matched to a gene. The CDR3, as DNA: TGCGCCAGCAGCCAAGGGGCTAGCGGGGGGCTTGGGGAGCTGTTTTTT. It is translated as CASSQGASGGLGELFF.

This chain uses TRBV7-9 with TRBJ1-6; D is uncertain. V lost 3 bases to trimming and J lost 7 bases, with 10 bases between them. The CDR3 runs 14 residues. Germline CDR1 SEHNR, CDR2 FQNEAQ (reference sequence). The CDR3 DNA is TGTGCCAGCAGCTTGCGGCCGCCCAATTCACCCCTCCACTTT. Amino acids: CASSLRPPNSPLHF.

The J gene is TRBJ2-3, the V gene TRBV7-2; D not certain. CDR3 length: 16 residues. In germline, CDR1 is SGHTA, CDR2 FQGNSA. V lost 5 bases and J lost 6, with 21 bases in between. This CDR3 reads CASSPTRSAIRDTQYF. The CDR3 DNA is TGTGCCAGCAGCCCCACGAGGTCGGCCATTAGGGATACGCAGTATTTT. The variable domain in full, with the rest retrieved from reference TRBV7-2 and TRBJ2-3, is GAGVSQSPSNKVTEKGKDVELRCDPISGHTALYWYRQSLGQGLEFLIYFQGNSAPDKSGLPSDRFSAERTGGSVSTLTIQRTQQEDSAVYLCASSPTRSAIRDTQYFGPGTRLTVL.

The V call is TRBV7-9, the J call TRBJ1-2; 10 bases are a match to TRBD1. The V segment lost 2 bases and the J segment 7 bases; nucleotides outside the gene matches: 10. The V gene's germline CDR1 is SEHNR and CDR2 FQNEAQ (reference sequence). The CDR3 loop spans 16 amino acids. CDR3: CASSLRGQGIGGGYTF. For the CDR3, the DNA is TGTGCCAGCAGCTTAAGGGGACAGGGGATAGGTGGTGGCTACACCTTC.

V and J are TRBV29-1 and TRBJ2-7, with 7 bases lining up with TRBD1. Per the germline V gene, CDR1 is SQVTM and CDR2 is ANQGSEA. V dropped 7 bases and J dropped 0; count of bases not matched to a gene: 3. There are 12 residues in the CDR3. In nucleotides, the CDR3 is TGCAGCGCCTGGGACAGCTCCTACGAGCAGTACTTC. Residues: CSAWDSSYEQYF.

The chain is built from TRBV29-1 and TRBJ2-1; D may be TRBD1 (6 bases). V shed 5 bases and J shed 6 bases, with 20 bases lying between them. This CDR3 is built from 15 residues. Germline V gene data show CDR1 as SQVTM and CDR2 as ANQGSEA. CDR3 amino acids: CSVYLYREVFNEQFF. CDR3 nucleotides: TGCAGCGTTTATCTCTACAGGGAAGTGTTCAATGAGCAGTTCTTC.

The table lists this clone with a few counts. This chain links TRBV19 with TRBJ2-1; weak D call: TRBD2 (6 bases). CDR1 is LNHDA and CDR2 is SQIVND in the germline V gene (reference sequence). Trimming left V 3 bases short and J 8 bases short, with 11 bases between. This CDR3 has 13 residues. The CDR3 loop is CASSILAGHEQFF. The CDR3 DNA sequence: TGTGCCAGTAGTATTCTCGCGGGGCATGAGCAGTTCTTC.

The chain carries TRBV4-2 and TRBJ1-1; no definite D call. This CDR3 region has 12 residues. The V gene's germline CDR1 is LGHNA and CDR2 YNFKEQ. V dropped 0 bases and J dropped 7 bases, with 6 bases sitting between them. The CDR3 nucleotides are TGTGCCAGCAGCCAAGAGGGAGTTGAAGCTTTCTTT. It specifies CASSQEGVEAFF.

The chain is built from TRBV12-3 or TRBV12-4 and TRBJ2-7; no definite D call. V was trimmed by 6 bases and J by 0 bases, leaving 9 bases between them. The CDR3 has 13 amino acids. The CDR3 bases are TGTGCCAGCAGCCTTGCGAACTCCTACGAGCAGTACTTC. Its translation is CASSLANSYEQYF.

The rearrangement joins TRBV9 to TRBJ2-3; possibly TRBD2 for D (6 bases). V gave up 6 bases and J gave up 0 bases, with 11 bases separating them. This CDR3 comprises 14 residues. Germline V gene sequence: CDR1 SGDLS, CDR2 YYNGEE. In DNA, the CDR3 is TGTGCCAGCAATGGGCGGGGAAGCACAGATACGCAGTATTTT. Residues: CASNGRGSTDTQYF.

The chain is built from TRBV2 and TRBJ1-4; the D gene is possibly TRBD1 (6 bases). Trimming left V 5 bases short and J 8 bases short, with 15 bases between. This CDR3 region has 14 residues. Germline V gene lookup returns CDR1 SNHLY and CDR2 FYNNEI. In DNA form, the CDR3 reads TGTGCCAGCAGTCCTACAGGGAGAAGCGAAAAACTGTTTTTT. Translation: CASSPTGRSEKLFF.

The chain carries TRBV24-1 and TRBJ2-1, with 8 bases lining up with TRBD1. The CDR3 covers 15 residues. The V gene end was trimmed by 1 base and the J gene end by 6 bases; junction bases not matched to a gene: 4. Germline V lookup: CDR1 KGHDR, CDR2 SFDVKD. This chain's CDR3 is CATSDFRTGPNEQFF. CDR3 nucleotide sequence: TGTGCCACCAGTGATTTTAGGACAGGGCCCAATGAGCAGTTCTTC.

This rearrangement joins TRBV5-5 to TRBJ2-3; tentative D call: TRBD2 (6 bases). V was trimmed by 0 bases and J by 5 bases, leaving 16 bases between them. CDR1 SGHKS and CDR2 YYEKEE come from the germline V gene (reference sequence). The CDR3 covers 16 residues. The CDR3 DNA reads TGTGCCAGCAGCTTGGCCTCTAGCGCCCGCGGAGATACGCAGTATTTT. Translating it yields CASSLASSARGDTQYF.

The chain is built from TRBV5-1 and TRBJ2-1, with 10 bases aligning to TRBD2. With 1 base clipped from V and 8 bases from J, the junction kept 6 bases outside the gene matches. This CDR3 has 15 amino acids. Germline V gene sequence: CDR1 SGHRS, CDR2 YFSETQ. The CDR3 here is CASSLRSGGAYEQFF. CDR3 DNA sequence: TGCGCCAGCAGCTTGAGAAGCGGGGGGGCCTATGAGCAGTTCTTC.

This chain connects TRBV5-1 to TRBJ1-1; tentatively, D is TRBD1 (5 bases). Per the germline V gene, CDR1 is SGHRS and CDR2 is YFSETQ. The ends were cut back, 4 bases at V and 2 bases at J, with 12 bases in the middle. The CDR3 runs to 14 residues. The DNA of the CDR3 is TGCGCCAGCAGCGGTACAGGTAGAAACACTGAAGCTTTCTTT. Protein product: CASSGTGRNTEAFF.

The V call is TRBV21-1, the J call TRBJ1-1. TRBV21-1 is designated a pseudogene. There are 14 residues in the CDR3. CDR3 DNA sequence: TGTGCCAGCAGCAATCGGGGAATTAACACTGAAGCTTTCTTT. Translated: CASSNRGINTEAFF.

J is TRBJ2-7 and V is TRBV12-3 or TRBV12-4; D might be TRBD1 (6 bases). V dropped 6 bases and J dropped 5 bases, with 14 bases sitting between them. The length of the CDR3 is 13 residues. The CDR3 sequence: CASSPDRFNEQYF. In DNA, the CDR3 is TGTGCCAGCAGCCCCGACAGGTTCAACGAGCAGTACTTC.

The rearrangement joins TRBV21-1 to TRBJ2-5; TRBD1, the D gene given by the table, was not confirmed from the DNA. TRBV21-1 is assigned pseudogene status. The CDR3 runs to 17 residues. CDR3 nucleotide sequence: TGTGCCAGCAGCAAATTAGTATACAGGGGCCTACAAGAGACCCAGTACTTC. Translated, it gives CASSKLVYRGLQETQYF.

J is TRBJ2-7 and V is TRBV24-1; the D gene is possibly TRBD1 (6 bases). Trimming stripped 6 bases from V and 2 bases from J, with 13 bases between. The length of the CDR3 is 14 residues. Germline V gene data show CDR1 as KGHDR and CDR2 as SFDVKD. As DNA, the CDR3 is TGTGCCACCAGTACCAGGGGCATGGCCTACGAGCAGTACTTC. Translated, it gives CATSTRGMAYEQYF.

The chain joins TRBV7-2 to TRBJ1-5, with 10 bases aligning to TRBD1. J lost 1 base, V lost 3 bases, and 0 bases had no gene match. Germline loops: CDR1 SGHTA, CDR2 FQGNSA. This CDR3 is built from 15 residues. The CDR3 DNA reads TGTGCCAGCAGCTTGGGACAGGGGAGCAATCAGCCCCAGCATTTT. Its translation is CASSLGQGSNQPQHF.

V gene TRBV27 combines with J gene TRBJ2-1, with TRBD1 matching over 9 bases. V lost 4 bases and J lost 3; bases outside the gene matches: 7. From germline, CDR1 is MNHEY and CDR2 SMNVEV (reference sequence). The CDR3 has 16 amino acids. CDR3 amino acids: CASSSTGTGFYNEQFF. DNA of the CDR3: TGTGCCAGCAGTTCGACCGGGACAGGGTTCTACAATGAGCAGTTCTTC.

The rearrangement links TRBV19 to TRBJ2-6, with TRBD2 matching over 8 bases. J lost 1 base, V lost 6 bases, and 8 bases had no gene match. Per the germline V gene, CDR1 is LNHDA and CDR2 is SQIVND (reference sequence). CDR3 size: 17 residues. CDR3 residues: CASSPPGGGSGANVLTF. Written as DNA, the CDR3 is TGTGCCAGTAGCCCGCCGGGAGGGGGTTCTGGGGCCAACGTCCTGACTTTC.

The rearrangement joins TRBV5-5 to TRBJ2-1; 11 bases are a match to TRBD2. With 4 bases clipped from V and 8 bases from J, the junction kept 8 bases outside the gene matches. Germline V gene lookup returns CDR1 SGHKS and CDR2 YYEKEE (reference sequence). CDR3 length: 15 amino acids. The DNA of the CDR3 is TGTGCCAGCAGCGGGGTAGCGGGGGGGCCTTATGAGCAGTTCTTC. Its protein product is CASSGVAGGPYEQFF.

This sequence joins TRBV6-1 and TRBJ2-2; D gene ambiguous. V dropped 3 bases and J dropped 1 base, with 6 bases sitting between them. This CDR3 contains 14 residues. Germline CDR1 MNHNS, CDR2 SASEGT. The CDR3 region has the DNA TGTGCCAGCAGTGACCCGGGGAACACCGGGGAGCTGTTTTTT. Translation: CASSDPGNTGELFF.

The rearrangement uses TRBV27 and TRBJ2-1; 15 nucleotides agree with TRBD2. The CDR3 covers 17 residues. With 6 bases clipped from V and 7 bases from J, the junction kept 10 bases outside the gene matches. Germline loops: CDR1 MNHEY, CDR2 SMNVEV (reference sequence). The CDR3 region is CASRKLSGLAGGNEQFF. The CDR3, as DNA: TGTGCCAGCAGAAAGCTCTCGGGACTAGCGGGGGGAAATGAGCAGTTCTTC.

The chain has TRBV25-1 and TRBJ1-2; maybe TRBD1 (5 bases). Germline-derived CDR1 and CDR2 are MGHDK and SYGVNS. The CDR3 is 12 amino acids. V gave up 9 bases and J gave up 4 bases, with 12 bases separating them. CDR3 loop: CASSGGFYGYTF. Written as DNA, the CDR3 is TGTGCCAGTTCGGGGGGTTTCTATGGCTACACCTTC.

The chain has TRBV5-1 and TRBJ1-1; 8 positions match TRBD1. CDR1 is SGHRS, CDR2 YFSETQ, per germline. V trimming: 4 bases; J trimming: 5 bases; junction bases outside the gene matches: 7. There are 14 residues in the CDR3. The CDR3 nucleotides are TGCGCCAGCAGCACCGGACAGGGCCGAACTGAAGCTTTCTTT. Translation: CASSTGQGRTEAFF.

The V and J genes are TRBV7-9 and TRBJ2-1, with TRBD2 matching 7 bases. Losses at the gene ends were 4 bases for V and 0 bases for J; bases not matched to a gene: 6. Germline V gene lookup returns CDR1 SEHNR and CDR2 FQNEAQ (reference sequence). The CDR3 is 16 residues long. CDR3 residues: CASSWVRTSSYNEQFF. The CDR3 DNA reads TGTGCCAGCAGCTGGGTCCGGACTAGCTCCTACAATGAGCAGTTCTTC.

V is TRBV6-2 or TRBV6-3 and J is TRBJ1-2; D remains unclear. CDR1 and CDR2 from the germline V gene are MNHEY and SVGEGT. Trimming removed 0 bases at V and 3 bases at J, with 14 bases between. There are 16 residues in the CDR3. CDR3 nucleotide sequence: TGTGCCAGCAGTTACTCGGCTACAGACATGGACTATGGCTACACCTTC. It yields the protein CASSYSATDMDYGYTF.

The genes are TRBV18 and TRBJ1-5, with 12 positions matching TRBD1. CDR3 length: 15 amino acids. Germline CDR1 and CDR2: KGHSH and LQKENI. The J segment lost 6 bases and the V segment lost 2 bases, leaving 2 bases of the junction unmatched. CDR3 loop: CASSPGTGGFQPQHF. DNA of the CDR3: TGTGCCAGCTCACCAGGGACAGGGGGCTTTCAGCCCCAGCATTTT.